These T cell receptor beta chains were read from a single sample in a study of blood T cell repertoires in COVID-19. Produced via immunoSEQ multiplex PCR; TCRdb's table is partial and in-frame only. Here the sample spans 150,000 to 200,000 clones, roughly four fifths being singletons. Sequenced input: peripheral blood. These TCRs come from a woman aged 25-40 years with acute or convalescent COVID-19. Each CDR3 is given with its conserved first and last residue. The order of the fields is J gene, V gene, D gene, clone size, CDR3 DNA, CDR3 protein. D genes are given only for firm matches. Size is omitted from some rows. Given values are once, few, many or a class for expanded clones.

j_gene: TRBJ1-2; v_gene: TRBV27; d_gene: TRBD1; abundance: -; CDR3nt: TGTGCCAGCAGTGTGACAGGGATCGGTGGCTACACCTTC; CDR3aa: CASSVTGIGGYTF
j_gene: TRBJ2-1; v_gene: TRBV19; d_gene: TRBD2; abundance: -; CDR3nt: TGTGCCAGTAGGCCTACTAGCGGAGCCTACAATGAGCAGTTCTTC; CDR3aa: CASRPTSGAYNEQFF
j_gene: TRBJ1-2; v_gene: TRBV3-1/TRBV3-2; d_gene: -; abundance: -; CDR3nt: TGTGCCAGCAGCCAATTGCCGGATGGCTACACCTTC; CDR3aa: CASSQLPDGYTF
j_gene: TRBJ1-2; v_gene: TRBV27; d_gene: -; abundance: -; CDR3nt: TGTGCCAGCAGTTTATCGCCTACGGGGGGACGGTCCTATGGCTACACCTTC; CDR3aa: CASSLSPTGGRSYGYTF
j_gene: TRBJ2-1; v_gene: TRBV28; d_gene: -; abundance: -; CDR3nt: TGTGCCAGCAGTTTAACTCGGGGTGAGCAGTTCTTC; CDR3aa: CASSLTRGEQFF
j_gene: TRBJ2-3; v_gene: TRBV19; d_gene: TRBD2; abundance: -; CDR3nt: TGTGCCAGTAGCCGAATAGCGGGAGTTGATACGCAGTATTTT; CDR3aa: CASSRIAGVDTQYF
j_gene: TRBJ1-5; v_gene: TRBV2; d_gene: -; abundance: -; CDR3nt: TGTGCCAGCAGTAGGGACACCTATAGCAATCAGCCCCAGCATTTT; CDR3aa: CASSRDTYSNQPQHF
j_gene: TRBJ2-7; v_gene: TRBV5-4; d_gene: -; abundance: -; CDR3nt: TGTGCCAGCAGCGGGGGCCGGGACGAGCAGTACTTC; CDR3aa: CASSGGRDEQYF
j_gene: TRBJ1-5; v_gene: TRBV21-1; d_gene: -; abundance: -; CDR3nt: TGTGCCAGCAGCAAGGCAAGACAGAACAATCAGCCCCAGCATTTT; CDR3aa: CASSKARQNNQPQHF
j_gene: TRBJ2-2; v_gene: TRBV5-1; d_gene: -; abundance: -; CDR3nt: TGCGCCAGCAGCTTTCAGCAGGTCCCCATGTTCACCGGGGAGCTGTTTTTT; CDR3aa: CASSFQQVPMFTGELFF
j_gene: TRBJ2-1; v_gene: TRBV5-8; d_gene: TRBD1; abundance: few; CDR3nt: TGTGCCAGCAGCGCCAGGGGGAATGAGCAGTTCTTC; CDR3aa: CASSARGNEQFF
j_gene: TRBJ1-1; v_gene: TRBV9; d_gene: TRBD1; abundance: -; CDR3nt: TGTGCCAGCAGCGCACTGTGGGACAGGGGGCGCCGGGGCACTGAAGCTTTCTTT; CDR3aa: CASSALWDRGRRGTEAFF
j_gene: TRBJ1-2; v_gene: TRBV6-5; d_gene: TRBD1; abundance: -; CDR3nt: TGTGCCAGCATTCGACAGGGCGGCCTATATGGCTACACCTTC; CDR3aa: CASIRQGGLYGYTF
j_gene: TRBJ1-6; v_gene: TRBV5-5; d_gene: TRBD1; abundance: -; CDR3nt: TGTGCCAGCAGCTTGGGGACAGGGATAGCCCTCCACTTT; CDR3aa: CASSLGTGIALHF
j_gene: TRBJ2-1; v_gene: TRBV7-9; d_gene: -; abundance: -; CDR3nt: TGTGCCAGCAGCCTTGAGACTCAAGCCAATGAGCAGTTCTTC; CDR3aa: CASSLETQANEQFF
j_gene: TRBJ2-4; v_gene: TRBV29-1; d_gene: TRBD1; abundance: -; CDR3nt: TGCAGCGCCCGACAGGGGAGAAACATTCAGTACTTC; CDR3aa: CSARQGRNIQYF
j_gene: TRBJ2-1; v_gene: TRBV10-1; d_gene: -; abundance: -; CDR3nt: TGCGCCAGCAGTGATGCCGTGGGGGGTGAGCAGTTCTTC; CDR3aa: CASSDAVGGEQFF
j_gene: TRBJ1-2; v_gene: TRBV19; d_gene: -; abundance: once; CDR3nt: TGTGCCACCTTCCAGGGGATTGGCTACACCTTC; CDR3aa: CATFQGIGYTF
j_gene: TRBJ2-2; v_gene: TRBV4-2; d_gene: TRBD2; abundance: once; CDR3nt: TGTGCCAGCTACGCCAGCGGGGGGCAAACGAACACCGGGGAGCTGTTTTTT; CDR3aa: CASYASGGQTNTGELFF
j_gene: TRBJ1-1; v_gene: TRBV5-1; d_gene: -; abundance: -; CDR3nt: TGCGCCAGCAGCTTGGCAGGTATGACTGAAGCTTTCTTT; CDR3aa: CASSLAGMTEAFF
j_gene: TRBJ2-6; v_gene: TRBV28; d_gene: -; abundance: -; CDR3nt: TGTGCCAGCAGTTCAGGGGCTGGGGCCAACGTCCTGACTTTC; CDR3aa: CASSSGAGANVLTF
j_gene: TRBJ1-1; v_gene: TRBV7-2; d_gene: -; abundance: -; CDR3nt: TGTGCCAGCAGCTTTAGATTCACTGAAGCTTTCTTT; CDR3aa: CASSFRFTEAFF
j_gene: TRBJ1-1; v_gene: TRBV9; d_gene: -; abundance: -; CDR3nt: TGTGCCAGCAGCGTGGGGAGATACACTGAAGCTTTCTTT; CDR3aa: CASSVGRYTEAFF
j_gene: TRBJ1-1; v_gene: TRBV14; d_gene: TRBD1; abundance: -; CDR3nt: TGTGCCAGCAGCCGCACAGGGGTCACTGAAGCTTTCTTT; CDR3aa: CASSRTGVTEAFF
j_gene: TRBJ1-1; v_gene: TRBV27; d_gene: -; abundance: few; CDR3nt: TGTGCCAGCAGGTCCAGGGTTCGCACTGAAGCTTTCTTT; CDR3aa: CASRSRVRTEAFF
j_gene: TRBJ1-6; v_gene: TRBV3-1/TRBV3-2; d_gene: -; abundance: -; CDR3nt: TGTGCCAGCAGCCAACACGGGGATTCACCCCTCCACTTT; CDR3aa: CASSQHGDSPLHF
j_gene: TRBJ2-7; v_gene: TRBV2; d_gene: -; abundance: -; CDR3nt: TGTGCCAGCAGCCTCAGTGCGGGCGGACCCTACGAGCAGTACTTC; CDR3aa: CASSLSAGGPYEQYF
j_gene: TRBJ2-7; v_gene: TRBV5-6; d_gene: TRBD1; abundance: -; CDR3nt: TGTGCCAGCAGCTTACCCGGACAGGGCCCCTACGAGCAGTACTTC; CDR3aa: CASSLPGQGPYEQYF
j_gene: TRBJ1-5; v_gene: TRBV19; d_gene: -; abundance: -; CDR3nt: TGTGCCAGTAGTACCCTCCTAACAGCTTTCGCTAGCAATCAGCCCCAGCATTTT; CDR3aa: CASSTLLTAFASNQPQHF
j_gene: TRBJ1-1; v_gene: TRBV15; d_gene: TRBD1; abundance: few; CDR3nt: TGTGCCACCAGCGCCCCGGACAGGCTGAACACTGAAGCTTTCTTT; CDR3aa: CATSAPDRLNTEAFF
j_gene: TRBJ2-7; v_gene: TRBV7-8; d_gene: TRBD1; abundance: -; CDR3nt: TGTGCCAGCAGCTTAGACAGGGGCCTCTACGAGCAGTACTTC; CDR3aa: CASSLDRGLYEQYF
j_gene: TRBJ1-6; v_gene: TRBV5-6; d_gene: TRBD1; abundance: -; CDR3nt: TGTGCCAGCACAGCCGACAGGGGGACTTCACCCCTCCACTTT; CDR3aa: CASTADRGTSPLHF
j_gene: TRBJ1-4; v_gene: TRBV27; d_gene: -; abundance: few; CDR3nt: TGTGCCAGCAGTTTATTAGGGGGAAATGAAAAACTGTTTTTT; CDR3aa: CASSLLGGNEKLFF
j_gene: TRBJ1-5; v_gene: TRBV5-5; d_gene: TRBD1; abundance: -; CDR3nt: TGTGCCAGCAGCGACCCGGGCAGGGGGCGGCAGCCCCAGCATTTT; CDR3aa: CASSDPGRGRQPQHF